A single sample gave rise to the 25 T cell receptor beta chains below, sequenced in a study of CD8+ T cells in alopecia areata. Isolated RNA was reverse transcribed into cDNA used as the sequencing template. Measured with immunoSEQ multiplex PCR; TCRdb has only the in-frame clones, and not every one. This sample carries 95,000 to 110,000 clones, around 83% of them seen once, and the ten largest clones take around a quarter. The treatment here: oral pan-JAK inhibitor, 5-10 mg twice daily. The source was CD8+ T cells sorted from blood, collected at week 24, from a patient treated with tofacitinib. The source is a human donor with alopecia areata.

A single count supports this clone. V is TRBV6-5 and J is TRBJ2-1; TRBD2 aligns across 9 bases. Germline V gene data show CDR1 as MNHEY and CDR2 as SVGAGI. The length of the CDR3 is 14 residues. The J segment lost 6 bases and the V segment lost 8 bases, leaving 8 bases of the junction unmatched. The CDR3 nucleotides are TGTGCCAGCTCAACCCGGCGGGGGGGCAATGAGCAGTTCTTC. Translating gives CASSTRRGGNEQFF.

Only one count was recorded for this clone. CDR3 nucleotide sequence: TGTGCCAGCAGTTACACCCGGACAGGCCTTGATGGCTACACCTTC. Protein: CASSYTRTGLDGYTF. V and J are TRBV6-5 and TRBJ1-2, with 7 nucleotides matching TRBD1. V was clipped by 2 bases and J by 6 bases; unmatched bases: 9. CDR1 is MNHEY and CDR2 is SVGAGI in the germline V gene. The CDR3 contains 15 residues.

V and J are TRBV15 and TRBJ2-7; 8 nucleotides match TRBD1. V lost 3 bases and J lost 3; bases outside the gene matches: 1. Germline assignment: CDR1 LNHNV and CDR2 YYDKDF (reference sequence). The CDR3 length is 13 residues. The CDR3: CATSSDRGYEQYF. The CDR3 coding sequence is TGTGCCACCAGCAGCGACAGGGGCTACGAGCAGTACTTC.

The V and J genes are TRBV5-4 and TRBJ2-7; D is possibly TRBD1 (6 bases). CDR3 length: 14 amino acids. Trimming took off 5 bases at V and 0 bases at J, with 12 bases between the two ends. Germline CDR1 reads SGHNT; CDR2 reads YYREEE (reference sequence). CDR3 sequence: CASSNLGGSYEQYF. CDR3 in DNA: TGTGCCAGCAGTAATCTAGGGGGCTCCTACGAGCAGTACTTC.

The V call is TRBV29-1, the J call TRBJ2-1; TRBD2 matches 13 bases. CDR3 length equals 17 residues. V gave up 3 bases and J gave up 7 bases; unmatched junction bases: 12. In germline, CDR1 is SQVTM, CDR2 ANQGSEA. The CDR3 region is CSVDPLGLAGMGNEQFF. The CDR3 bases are TGCAGCGTTGACCCATTGGGACTAGCGGGGATGGGGAATGAGCAGTTCTTC.

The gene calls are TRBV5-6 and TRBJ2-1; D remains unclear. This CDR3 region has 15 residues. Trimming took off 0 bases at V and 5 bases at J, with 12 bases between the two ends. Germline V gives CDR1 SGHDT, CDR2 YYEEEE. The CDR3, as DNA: TGTGCCAGCAGCTTGGTGGACCGGACGAACAATGAGCAGTTCTTC. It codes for CASSLVDRTNNEQFF.

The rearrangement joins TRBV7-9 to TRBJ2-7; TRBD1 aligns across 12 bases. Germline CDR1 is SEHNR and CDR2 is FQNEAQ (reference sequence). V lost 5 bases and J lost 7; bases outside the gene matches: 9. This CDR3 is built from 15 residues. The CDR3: CASSPPGQGAREQYF. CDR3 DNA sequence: TGTGCCAGCAGCCCTCCGGGACAGGGGGCGCGGGAGCAGTACTTC.

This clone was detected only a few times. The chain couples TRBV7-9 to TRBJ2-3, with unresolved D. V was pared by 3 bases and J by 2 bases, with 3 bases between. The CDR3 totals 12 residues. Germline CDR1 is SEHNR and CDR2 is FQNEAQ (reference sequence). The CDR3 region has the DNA TGTGCCAGCAGCTTCCCCACAGATACGCAGTATTTT. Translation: CASSFPTDTQYF.

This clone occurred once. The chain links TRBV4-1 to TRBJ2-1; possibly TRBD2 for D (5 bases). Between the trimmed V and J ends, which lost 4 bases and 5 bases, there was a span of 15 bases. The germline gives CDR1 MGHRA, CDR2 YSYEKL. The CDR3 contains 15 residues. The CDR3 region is CASSLGVPNNNEQFF. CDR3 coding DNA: TGCGCCAGCAGCCTCGGGGTGCCCAATAACAATGAGCAGTTCTTC.

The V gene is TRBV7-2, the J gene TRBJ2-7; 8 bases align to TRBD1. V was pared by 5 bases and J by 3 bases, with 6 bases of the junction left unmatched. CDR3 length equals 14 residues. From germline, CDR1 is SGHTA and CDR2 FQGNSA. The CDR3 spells CASSPRQGSYEQYF. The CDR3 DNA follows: TGTGCCAGCAGCCCCCGACAGGGGAGCTACGAGCAGTACTTC.

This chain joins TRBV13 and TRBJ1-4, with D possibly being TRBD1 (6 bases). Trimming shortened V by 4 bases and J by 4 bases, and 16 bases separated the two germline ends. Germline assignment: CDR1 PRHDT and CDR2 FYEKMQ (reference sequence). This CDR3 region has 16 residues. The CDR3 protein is CASSSYGQSFNEKLFF. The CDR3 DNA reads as TGTGCCAGCAGCTCGTACGGACAGAGCTTTAATGAAAAACTGTTTTTT.

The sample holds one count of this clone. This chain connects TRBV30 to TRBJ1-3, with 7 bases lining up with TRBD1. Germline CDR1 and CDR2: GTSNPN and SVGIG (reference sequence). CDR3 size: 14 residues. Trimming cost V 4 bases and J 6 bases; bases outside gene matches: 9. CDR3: CAWKRGTATNTIYF. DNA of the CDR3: TGTGCCTGGAAGAGGGGGACAGCTACAAACACCATATATTTT.

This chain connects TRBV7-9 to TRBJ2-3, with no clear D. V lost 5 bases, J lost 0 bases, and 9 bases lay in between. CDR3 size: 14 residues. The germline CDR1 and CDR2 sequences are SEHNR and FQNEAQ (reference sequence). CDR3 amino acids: CASSQTFSTDTQYF. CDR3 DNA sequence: TGTGCCAGCAGCCAGACCTTTAGCACAGATACGCAGTATTTT.

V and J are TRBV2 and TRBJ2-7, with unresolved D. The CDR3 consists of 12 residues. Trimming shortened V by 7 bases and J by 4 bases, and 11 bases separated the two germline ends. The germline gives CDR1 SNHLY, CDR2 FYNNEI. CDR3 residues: CASTPDLYEQYF. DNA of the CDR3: TGTGCCAGCACCCCCGATTTATACGAGCAGTACTTC.

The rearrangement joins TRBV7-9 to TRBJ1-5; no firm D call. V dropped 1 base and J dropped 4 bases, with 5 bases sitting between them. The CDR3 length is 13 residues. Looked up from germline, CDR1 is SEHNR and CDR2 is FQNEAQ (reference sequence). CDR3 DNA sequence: TGTGCCAGCAGCTTAGGTGAGAATCAGCCCCAGCATTTT. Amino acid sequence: CASSLGENQPQHF.

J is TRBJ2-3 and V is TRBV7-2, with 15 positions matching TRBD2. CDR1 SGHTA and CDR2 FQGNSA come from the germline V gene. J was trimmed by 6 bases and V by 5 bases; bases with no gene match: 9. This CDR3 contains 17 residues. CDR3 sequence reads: CASSPGLAGGRMDTQYF. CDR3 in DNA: TGTGCCAGCAGCCCGGGACTAGCGGGGGGACGGATGGATACGCAGTATTTT.

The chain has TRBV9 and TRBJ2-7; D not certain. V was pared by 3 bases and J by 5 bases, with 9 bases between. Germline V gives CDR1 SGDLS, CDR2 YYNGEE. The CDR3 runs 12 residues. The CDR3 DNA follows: TGTGCCAGCAGCGGTACATTGAACGAGCAGTACTTC. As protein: CASSGTLNEQYF.

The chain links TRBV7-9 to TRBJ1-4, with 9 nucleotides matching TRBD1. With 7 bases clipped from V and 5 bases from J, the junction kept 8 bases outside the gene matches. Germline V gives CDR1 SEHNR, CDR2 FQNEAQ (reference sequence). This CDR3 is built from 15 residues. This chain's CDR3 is CASTPWDRENEKLFF. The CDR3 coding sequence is TGTGCCAGCACCCCCTGGGACAGGGAAAATGAAAAACTGTTTTTT.

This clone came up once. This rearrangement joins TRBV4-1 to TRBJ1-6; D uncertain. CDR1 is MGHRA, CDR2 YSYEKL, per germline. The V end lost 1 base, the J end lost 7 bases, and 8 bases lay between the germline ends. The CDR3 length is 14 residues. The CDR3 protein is CASSQVGMNSPLHF. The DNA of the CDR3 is TGCGCCAGCAGCCAAGTGGGCATGAATTCACCCCTCCACTTT.

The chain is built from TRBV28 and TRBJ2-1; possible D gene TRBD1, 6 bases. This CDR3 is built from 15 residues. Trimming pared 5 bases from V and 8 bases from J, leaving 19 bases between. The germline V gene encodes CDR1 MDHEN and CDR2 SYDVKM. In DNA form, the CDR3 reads TGTGCCAGCAGTCCTCAAGACAGGTACTCTGATGAGCAGTTCTTC. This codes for CASSPQDRYSDEQFF.

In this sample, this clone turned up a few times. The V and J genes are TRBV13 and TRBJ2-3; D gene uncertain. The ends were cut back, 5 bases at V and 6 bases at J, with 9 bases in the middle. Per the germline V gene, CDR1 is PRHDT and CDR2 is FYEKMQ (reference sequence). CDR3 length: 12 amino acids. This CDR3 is CASSLEEDTQYF. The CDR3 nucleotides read TGTGCCAGCAGCCTAGAAGAGGATACGCAGTATTTT.

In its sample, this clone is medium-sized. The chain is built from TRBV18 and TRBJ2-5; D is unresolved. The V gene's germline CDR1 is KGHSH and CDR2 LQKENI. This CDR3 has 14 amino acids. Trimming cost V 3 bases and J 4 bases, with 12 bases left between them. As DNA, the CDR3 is TGTGCCAGCTCACCGGCCTACGGCGGAGAGACCCAGTACTTC. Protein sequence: CASSPAYGGETQYF.

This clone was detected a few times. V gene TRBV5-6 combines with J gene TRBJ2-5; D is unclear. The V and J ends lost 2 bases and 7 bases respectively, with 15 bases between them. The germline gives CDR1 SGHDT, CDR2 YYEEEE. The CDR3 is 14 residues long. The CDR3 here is CASSFGRYVGTQYF. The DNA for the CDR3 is TGTGCCAGCAGCTTCGGACGCTACGTTGGGACCCAGTACTTC.

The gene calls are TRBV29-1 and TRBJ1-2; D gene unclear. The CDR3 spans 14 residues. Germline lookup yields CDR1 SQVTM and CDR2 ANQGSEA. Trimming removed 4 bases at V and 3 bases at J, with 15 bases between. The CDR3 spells CSVVDFDGHYGYTF. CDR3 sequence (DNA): TGCAGCGTTGTGGATTTCGACGGACACTATGGCTACACCTTC.

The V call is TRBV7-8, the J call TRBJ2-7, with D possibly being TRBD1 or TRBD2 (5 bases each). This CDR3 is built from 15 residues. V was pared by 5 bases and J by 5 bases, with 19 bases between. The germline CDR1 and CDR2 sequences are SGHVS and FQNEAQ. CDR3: CASSLAPRDVDEQYF. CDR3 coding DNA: TGTGCCAGCAGCCTGGCCCCCCGGGACGTCGACGAGCAGTACTTC.